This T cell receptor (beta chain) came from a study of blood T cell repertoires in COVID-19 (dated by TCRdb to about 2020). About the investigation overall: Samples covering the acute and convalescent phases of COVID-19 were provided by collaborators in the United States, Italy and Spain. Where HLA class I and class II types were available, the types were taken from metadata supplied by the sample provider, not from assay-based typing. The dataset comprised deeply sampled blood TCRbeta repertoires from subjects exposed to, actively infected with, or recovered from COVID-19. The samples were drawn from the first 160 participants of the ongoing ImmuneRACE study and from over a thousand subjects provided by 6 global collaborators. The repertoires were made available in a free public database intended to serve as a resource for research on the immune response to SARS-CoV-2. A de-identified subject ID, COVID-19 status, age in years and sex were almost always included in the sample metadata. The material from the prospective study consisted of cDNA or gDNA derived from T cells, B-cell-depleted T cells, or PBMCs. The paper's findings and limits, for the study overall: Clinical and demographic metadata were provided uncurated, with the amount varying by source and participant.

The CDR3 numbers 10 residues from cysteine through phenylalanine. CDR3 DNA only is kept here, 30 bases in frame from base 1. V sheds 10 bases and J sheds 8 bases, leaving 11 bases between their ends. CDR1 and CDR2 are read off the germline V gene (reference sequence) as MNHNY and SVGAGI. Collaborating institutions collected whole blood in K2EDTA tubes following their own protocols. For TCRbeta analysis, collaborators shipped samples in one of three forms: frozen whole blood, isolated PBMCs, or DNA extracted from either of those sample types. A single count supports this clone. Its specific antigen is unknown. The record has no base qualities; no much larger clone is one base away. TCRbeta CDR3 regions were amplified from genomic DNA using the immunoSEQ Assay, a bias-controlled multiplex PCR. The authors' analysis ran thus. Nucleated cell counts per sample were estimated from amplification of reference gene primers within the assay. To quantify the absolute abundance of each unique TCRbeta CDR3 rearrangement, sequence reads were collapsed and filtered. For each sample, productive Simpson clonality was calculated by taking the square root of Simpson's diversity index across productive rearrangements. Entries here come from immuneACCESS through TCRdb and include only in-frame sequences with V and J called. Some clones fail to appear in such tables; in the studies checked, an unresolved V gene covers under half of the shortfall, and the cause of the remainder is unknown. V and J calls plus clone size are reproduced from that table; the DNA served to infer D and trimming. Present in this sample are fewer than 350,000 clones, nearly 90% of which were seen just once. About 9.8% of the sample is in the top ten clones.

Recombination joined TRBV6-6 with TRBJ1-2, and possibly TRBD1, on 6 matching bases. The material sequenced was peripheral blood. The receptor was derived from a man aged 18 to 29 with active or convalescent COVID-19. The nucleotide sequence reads TGTGCCACCGGGGGGGGCGGCTACACCTTC. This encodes CATGGGGYTF.